Described below is a single TCR beta chain sequence and its context. The antigen remains undetermined. This sample is part of a study of blood T cells in healthy people across ages. Study-level findings and limits: Higher diversity, along with more naive CD4+ cells, distinguished long-lived donors from aged donors.

The germline CDR1 and CDR2 sequences are SGHDT and YYEEEE. The CDR3 totals 15 residues. V shed 4 bases and J shed 3 bases, with 13 bases lying between them. Using a J-beta primer mix together with a sample-barcoded 5' primer, a second PCR was run for about 6 to 11 cycles. TCRdb ran MiXCR on the 5' RACE reads and lists one entry per CDR3 protein. Seen here are 1.5 million to 1.9 million distinct CDR3 sequences, 35% to 45% observed once, and the top ten hold just over 4%. The sequence was collected from a woman aged 18-29 years in good health. Sequencing used blood. The chain joins TRBV5-6 to TRBJ1-4; a possible D gene is TRBD1 (5 bases). This chain's CDR3 is CASSVMGRANEKLFF. The CDR3 region has the DNA TGTGCCAGCAGCGTCATGGGCAGGGCTAATGAAAAACTGTTTTTT.